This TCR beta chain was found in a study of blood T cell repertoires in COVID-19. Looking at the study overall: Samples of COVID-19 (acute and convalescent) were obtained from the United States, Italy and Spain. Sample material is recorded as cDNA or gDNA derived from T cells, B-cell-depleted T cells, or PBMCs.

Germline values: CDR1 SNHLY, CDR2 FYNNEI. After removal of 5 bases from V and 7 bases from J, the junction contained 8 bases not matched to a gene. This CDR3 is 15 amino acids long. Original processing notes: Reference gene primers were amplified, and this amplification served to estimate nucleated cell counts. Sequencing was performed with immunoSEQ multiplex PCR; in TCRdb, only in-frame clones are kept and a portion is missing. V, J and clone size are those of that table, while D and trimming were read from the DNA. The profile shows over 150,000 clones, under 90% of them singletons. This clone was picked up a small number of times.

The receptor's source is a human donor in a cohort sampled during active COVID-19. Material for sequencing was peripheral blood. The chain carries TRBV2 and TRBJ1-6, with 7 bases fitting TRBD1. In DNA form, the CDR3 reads TGTGCCAGCAGTCCCCGACAGGGCGGGAATTCACCCCTCCACTTT. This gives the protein CASSPRQGGNSPLHF.